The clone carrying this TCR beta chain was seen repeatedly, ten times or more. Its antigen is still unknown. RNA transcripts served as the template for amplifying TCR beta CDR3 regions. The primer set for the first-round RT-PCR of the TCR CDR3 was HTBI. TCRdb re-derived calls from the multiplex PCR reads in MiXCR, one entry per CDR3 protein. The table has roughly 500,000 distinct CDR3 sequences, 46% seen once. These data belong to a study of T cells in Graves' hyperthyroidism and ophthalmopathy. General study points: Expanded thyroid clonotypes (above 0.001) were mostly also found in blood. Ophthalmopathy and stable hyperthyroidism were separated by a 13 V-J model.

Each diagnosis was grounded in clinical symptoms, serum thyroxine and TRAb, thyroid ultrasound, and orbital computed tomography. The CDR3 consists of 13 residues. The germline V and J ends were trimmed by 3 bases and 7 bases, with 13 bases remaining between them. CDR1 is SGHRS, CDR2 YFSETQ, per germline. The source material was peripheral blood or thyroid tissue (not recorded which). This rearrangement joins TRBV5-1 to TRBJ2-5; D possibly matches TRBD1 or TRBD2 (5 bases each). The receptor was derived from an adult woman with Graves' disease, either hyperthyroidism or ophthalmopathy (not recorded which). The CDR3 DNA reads TGCGCCAGCAGCTCCTGGACAAGCGGGACCCAGTACTTC. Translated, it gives CASSSWTSGTQYF.